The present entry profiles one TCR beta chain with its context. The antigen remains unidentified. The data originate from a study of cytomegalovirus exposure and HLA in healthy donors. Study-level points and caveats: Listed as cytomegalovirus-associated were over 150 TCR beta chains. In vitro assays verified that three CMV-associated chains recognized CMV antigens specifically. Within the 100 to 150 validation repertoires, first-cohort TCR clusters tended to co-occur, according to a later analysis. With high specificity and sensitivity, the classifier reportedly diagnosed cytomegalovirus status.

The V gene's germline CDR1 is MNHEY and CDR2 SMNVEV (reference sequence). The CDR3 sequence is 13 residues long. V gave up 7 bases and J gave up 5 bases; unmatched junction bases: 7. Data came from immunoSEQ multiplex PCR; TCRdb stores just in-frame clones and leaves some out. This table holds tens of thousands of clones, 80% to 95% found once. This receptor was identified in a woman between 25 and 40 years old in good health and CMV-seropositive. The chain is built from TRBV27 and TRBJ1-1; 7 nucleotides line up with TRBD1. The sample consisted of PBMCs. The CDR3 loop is CASNRQGRTEAFF. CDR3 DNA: TGTGCCAGCAATCGACAGGGAAGGACTGAAGCTTTCTTT.